A selection of T cell receptor beta chains follows, all from one sample in a study of shared clonotypes between healthy human individuals. TCRdb's copy holds only in-frame clones and misses some; the assay was immunoSEQ multiplex PCR. This table holds some 2 million clones, just under 95% found once. The sample was naive CD8+ T cells sorted from blood. Receptor source: a man between 18 and 35 years old in good health. CDR3s include the opening cysteine and the closing phenylalanine or tryptophan. Each record gives: CDR3 length, J gene, V gene, D gene, clone size, CDR3 protein, CDR3 DNA. A D gene is named only where the DNA matches it firmly. Some rows mark clone size as missing; the rest say once, few, many or name a class of expanded clone.

16 | TRBJ2-7 | TRBV4-1 | TRBD2 | - | CASSPPTLAGGYEQYF | TGCGCCAGCAGCCCGCCGACACTAGCGGGAGGCTACGAGCAGTACTTC
13 | TRBJ1-1 | TRBV19 | - | - | CASRQGLGAEAFF | TGTGCCAGTAGACAGGGACTTGGGGCTGAAGCTTTCTTT
15 | TRBJ2-3 | TRBV13 | - | once | CASSNTRGGTDTQYF | TGTGCCAGCAGCAACACTAGGGGCGGAACAGATACGCAGTATTTT
15 | TRBJ2-3 | TRBV9 | TRBD2 | once | CASSPWGGAADTQYF | TGTGCCAGCAGCCCTTGGGGGGGAGCTGCAGATACGCAGTATTTT
16 | TRBJ1-1 | TRBV11-2 | - | - | CASSLGVRGLNTEAFF | TGTGCCAGCAGCTTAGGGGTCCGGGGTTTGAACACTGAAGCTTTCTTT
16 | TRBJ2-3 | TRBV19 | TRBD2 | - | CASRQLAGENTDTQYF | TGTGCCAGTAGGCAACTAGCGGGGGAAAACACAGATACGCAGTATTTT
17 | TRBJ1-3 | TRBV2 | TRBD1 | - | CASKNRDSNPSGNTIYF | TGTGCCAGCAAGAATCGGGACAGTAACCCCTCTGGAAACACCATATATTTT
12 | TRBJ1-1 | TRBV9 | - | - | CASSHPPPEAFF | TGTGCCAGCAGCCATCCTCCACCTGAAGCTTTCTTT
15 | TRBJ2-7 | TRBV10-2 | TRBD2 | - | CASSQGLAGAHEQYF | TGCGCCAGCAGCCAGGGACTAGCGGGAGCCCACGAGCAGTACTTC
14 | TRBJ2-3 | TRBV7-2 | TRBD2 | - | CASSQLAGMDTQYF | TGTGCCAGCAGCCAACTAGCGGGGATGGATACGCAGTATTTT
14 | TRBJ2-7 | TRBV30 | TRBD1 | - | CAWGGRDSSYEQYF | TGTGCCTGGGGGGGTCGGGACAGTTCCTACGAGCAGTACTTC
16 | TRBJ2-3 | TRBV4-1 | TRBD2 | - | CASSAGGGGRADTQYF | TGCGCCAGCAGCGCGGGAGGCGGGGGGCGGGCAGATACGCAGTATTTT
15 | TRBJ1-1 | TRBV7-9 | - | once | CASSLDQGGRTEAFF | TGTGCCAGCAGCTTAGATCAGGGAGGGAGGACTGAAGCTTTCTTT
12 | TRBJ1-2 | TRBV4-3 | - | - | CASSQDRVNYTF | TGCGCCAGCAGCCAAGATCGGGTGAACTACACCTTC
14 | TRBJ2-7 | TRBV15 | - | - | CATSRDRGFYEQYF | TGTGCCACCAGCAGAGATAGGGGGTTCTACGAGCAGTACTTC
12 | TRBJ1-1 | TRBV11-2 | - | - | CASSPGKTEAFF | TGTGCCAGCAGCCCAGGGAAAACTGAAGCTTTCTTT
13 | TRBJ1-5 | TRBV7-8 | - | once | CASSLMDRQPQHF | TGTGCCAGCAGCTTAATGGACAGACAGCCCCAGCATTTT
17 | TRBJ2-5 | TRBV18 | - | - | CASSPPQGSNSQETQYF | TGTGCCAGCTCACCACCCCAGGGTTCGAACTCCCAAGAGACCCAGTACTTC
13 | TRBJ2-3 | TRBV30 | - | - | CAWRSGNTDTQYF | TGTGCCTGGAGGTCTGGAAACACAGATACGCAGTATTTT
15 | TRBJ2-7 | TRBV7-9 | TRBD1 | - | CASSRDSGAVYEQYF | TGTGCCAGCAGCAGGGACAGTGGGGCGGTCTACGAGCAGTACTTC
13 | TRBJ2-7 | TRBV7-3 | - | - | CASSLEAGYEQYF | TGTGCCAGCAGCTTAGAGGCAGGCTACGAGCAGTACTTC
13 | TRBJ1-1 | TRBV13 | - | - | CASSLEGSTEAFF | TGTGCCAGCAGCTTGGAGGGAAGCACTGAAGCTTTCTTT
13 | TRBJ1-1 | TRBV4-1 | - | - | CASSLGLNTEAFF | TGCGCCAGCAGCCTAGGGCTGAACACTGAAGCTTTCTTT
16 | TRBJ1-3 | TRBV19 | - | - | CASRGWTAVSGNTIYF | TGTGCCAGTAGGGGTTGGACCGCGGTCTCTGGAAACACCATATATTTT
12 | TRBJ2-2 | TRBV7-9 | - | - | CASSSNSPELFF | TGTGCCAGCAGCTCCAATAGCCCCGAGCTGTTTTTT
14 | TRBJ2-7 | TRBV9 | - | once | CASSVESGGYEQYF | TGTGCCAGCAGCGTAGAATCGGGCGGCTACGAGCAGTACTTC
13 | TRBJ2-7 | TRBV19 | - | - | CASSWGEGGEQYF | TGTGCCAGTAGTTGGGGGGAAGGAGGCGAGCAGTACTTC
17 | TRBJ2-1 | TRBV28 | TRBD1 | - | CASSSAQGVVSYNEQFF | TGTGCCAGCAGTTCCGCACAGGGGGTCGTGTCCTACAATGAGCAGTTCTTC
17 | TRBJ1-3 | TRBV4-1 | - | - | CASSQELAAPAINTIYF | TGCGCCAGCAGCCAAGAATTGGCGGCCCCGGCTATAAACACCATATATTTT
16 | TRBJ1-1 | TRBV4-1 | - | - | CASSQDNGFGDTEAFF | TGCGCCAGCAGCCAAGATAACGGCTTTGGGGACACTGAAGCTTTCTTT
15 | TRBJ2-7 | TRBV6-4 | TRBD1 | once | CASSDLGQGSYEQYF | TGTGCCAGCAGTGACTTGGGACAGGGATCCTACGAGCAGTACTTC
12 | TRBJ2-2 | TRBV27 | - | - | CASSLLTGELFF | TGTGCCAGCAGTTTGCTCACCGGGGAGCTGTTTTTT
16 | TRBJ2-1 | TRBV27 | - | - | CASSLSSGTDYNEQFF | TGTGCCAGCAGTTTATCCTCCGGGACCGATTACAATGAGCAGTTCTTC